The clone carrying this T cell receptor (beta chain) was recorded once. The target antigen is unknown. This CDR3 region has 17 residues. V shed 0 bases and J shed 5 bases, with 19 bases lying between them. Germline loops: CDR1 MNHEY, CDR2 SVGEGT. The sample comes from a study of T cell responses to AZD1222 COVID-19 vaccine. Study outcomes and limitations: Repertoires in all cases were sampled only once the peak T cell response had passed. CD4 TCRs associated with vaccination spanned spike, dominating at 160-218 and 743-854. White British people made up most donors, females outnumbered males, and clonal diversity was possibly underestimated.

Assay: immunoSEQ multiplex PCR; the TCRdb copy retains only in-frame clones and omits some. This sample carries around 130,000 clones, around 85% of them seen once, and the ten largest clones take over 8%. The starting material was peripheral blood, obtained on day 0 of AZD1222 vaccination. This rearrangement joins TRBV6-2 or TRBV6-3 to TRBJ1-1; D unclear. This clonotype was obtained from an adult in good health. The CDR3 here is CASSYSSAGWVDTEAFF. CDR3 nucleotides: TGTGCCAGCAGTTACTCTAGCGCAGGCTGGGTAGATACTGAAGCTTTCTTT.